This is a list of T cell receptor beta chains from one sample in a study of blood T cell repertoires in COVID-19. Sequenced by immunoSEQ multiplex PCR; TCRdb stores in-frame clones only, minus some. The sample contains fewer than 75,000 clones, nearly 90% of which appear only once. Sequenced input: peripheral blood. Source of these receptors: an elderly man with acute or convalescent COVID-19. CDR3s include the opening cysteine and the closing phenylalanine or tryptophan. D genes are given only for firm matches. Clone size, where shown, is once, few, many, or a class for clones that have expanded.

J,D,size,V,CDR3,DNA
TRBJ2-5,TRBD1,NA,TRBV7-9,CASSLWDRGLKTQYF,TGTGCCAGCAGCTTATGGGACAGGGGGCTAAAGACCCAGTACTTC
TRBJ1-1,NA,NA,TRBV28,CASSLQGRGTEAFF,TGTGCCAGCAGTTTACAGGGGAGAGGCACTGAAGCTTTCTTT
TRBJ1-4,NA,NA,TRBV27,CASSLSAFRGRLFF,TGTGCCAGCAGTTTATCGGCCTTTCGGGGTAGACTGTTTTTT
TRBJ2-5,TRBD2,NA,TRBV5-4,CASSLDISGGQETQYF,TGTGCCAGCAGCTTGGATATTAGCGGGGGGCAAGAGACCCAGTACTTC
TRBJ1-5,TRBD1,few,TRBV5-1,CASSPDGQGGQPQHF,TGCGCCAGCAGCCCGGATGGACAGGGGGGTCAGCCCCAGCATTTT
TRBJ1-6,TRBD1,NA,TRBV5-1,CASRLRQGSNSPLHF,TGCGCCAGCAGACTTAGACAGGGGAGTAATTCACCCCTCCACTTT
TRBJ2-3,TRBD1,NA,TRBV7-9,CASSFGRQGGTDTQYF,TGTGCCAGCAGCTTCGGACGACAGGGCGGCACAGATACGCAGTATTTT
TRBJ1-4,TRBD1,NA,TRBV18,CASSPWDRARANEKLFF,TGTGCCAGCTCACCATGGGACAGGGCGAGAGCTAATGAAAAACTGTTTTTT
TRBJ1-1,NA,NA,TRBV19,CASSMRQTEAFF,TGTGCCAGTAGTATGCGACAGACTGAAGCTTTCTTT
TRBJ1-6,TRBD1,few,TRBV18,CASSQQGATYNSPLHF,TGTGCCAGCTCACAACAGGGGGCAACCTATAATTCACCCCTCCACTTT
TRBJ2-1,TRBD2,NA,TRBV7-9,CASSNTAGGRYEQFF,TGTGCCAGCAGTAATACGGCGGGGGGGCGCTATGAGCAGTTCTTC
TRBJ1-4,NA,NA,TRBV19,CASSTPIRANEKLFF,TGTGCCAGTAGTACCCCTATCCGGGCTAATGAAAAACTGTTTTTT
TRBJ2-3,TRBD1,NA,TRBV24-1,CATSGPTGARGTSTDTQYF,TGTGCCACCAGTGGGCCGACAGGGGCACGTGGGACTAGCACAGATACGCAGTATTTT
TRBJ2-5,TRBD1,once,TRBV5-1,CASSEIGQGSETQYF,TGCGCCAGCAGCGAGATTGGACAGGGTAGCGAGACCCAGTACTTC
TRBJ2-5,NA,NA,TRBV10-2,CASRRDQQETQYF,TGCGCCAGCAGGCGGGACCAGCAAGAGACCCAGTACTTC
TRBJ2-5,NA,NA,TRBV5-1,CASSLAGGETQYF,TGCGCCAGCAGCTTGGCTGGGGGGGAGACCCAGTACTTC
TRBJ1-1,TRBD1,NA,TRBV6-5,CASSYGDRGLTEAFF,TGTGCCAGCAGTTATGGGGACAGGGGGCTGACTGAAGCTTTCTTT
TRBJ1-3,TRBD1,NA,TRBV18,CASSPRTGTGNTIYF,TGTGCCAGCTCACCGAGGACAGGGACTGGAAACACCATATATTTT
TRBJ2-5,TRBD1,NA,TRBV4-1,CASSPQGAGGAETQYF,TGCGCCAGCAGCCCCCAGGGGGCAGGGGGAGCTGAGACCCAGTACTTC
TRBJ2-5,TRBD2,NA,TRBV29-1,CSVVGLAGGTETQYF,TGCAGCGTTGTAGGACTAGCGGGGGGTACAGAGACCCAGTACTTC
TRBJ1-1,NA,NA,TRBV25-1,CASSSRLNTEAFF,TGTGCCAGCTCCTCCCGTTTGAACACTGAAGCTTTCTTT
TRBJ1-3,TRBD1,NA,TRBV4-1,CASSQEGQKPFSGNTIYF,TGCGCCAGCAGCCAGGAGGGACAGAAACCCTTCTCTGGAAACACCATATATTTT
TRBJ1-6,TRBD1,NA,TRBV24-1,CATRGTANSPLHF,TGTGCCACCCGAGGGACAGCAAATTCACCCCTCCACTTT
TRBJ2-7,TRBD1,NA,TRBV6-2/TRBV6-3,CASSPSPGTGAYYEQYF,TGTGCCAGCAGTCCCTCCCCCGGGACAGGGGCGTACTACGAGCAGTACTTC
TRBJ1-5,NA,NA,TRBV30,CAWSAAGSSNQPQHF,TGTGCCTGGAGTGCGGCAGGGTCAAGCAATCAGCCCCAGCATTTT
TRBJ2-7,TRBD1,NA,TRBV3-1/TRBV3-2,CASTQGDRGRQYF,TGTGCCAGCACCCAAGGCGACAGGGGACGGCAGTACTTC
TRBJ2-6,NA,NA,TRBV27,CASSSPGGGRWGANVLTF,TGTGCCAGCAGTTCCCCCGGTGGAGGGAGGTGGGGGGCCAACGTCCTGACTTTC
TRBJ1-5,NA,few,TRBV19,CASSLNRALPGQPQHF,TGTGCCAGTAGTCTTAACAGGGCCCTCCCAGGCCAGCCCCAGCATTTT
TRBJ1-3,NA,NA,TRBV6-1,CASSEVGHPQGNTIYF,TGTGCCAGCAGTGAGGTGGGACACCCACAGGGAAACACCATATATTTT
TRBJ2-7,NA,NA,TRBV5-5,CASSLFRGNEQYF,TGTGCCAGCAGCTTGTTCCGGGGAAATGAGCAGTACTTC
TRBJ2-3,TRBD2,NA,TRBV2,CASSQRSGRGLTDTQYF,TGTGCCAGCAGCCAGCGAAGCGGGAGGGGATTGACAGATACGCAGTATTTT
TRBJ2-5,NA,NA,TRBV30,CAWGGTVGETQYF,TGTGCCTGGGGGGGGACAGTCGGCGAGACCCAGTACTTC
TRBJ2-1,NA,once,TRBV5-1,CASSLVATYNEQFF,TGCGCCAGCAGCTTGGTTGCCACTTACAATGAGCAGTTCTTC
TRBJ2-2,NA,once,TRBV12-3/TRBV12-4,CASKTVSTGELFF,TGTGCCAGCAAAACAGTCAGCACCGGGGAGCTGTTTTTT
TRBJ2-3,NA,NA,TRBV5-6,CASSLGPVGGDTQYF,TGTGCCAGCAGCTTGGGGCCGGTAGGGGGAGATACGCAGTATTTT
TRBJ1-5,TRBD1,NA,TRBV7-8,CASSPGQGDNQPQHF,TGTGCCAGCAGCCCGGGACAGGGAGACAATCAGCCCCAGCATTTT
TRBJ2-1,TRBD1,once,TRBV18,CASSPQGAQRTYNEQFF,TGTGCCAGCTCACCTCAGGGGGCGCAACGGACCTACAATGAGCAGTTCTTC
TRBJ2-7,TRBD2,NA,TRBV3-1/TRBV3-2,CASSQGSSGAYEQYF,TGTGCCAGCAGCCAAGGGTCTAGCGGGGCCTACGAGCAGTACTTC
TRBJ2-1,NA,NA,TRBV12-3/TRBV12-4,CASSLGHEQFF,TGTGCCAGCAGTTTAGGGCATGAGCAGTTCTTC
TRBJ2-1,NA,NA,TRBV29-1,CSVVGDRRSYNEQFF,TGCAGCGTTGTAGGCGACAGACGCTCCTACAATGAGCAGTTCTTC